Following are 23 T cell receptor beta chains from one sample sequenced in a study of T cell clonotyping in hematopoietic cell transplantation. Time point here: recipient sample about 28 days before transplant, after cytoreduction. Method: immunoSEQ multiplex PCR; TCRdb's copy keeps in-frame clones and lacks some. The data show fewer than 50,000 clones, about nine tenths seen once. The source was peripheral blood mononuclear cells, collected before stem cell transplant. The receptor set was obtained from a man aged 55 to 70 with biphenotypic leukemia. Some clones in this sample may be carry-over from other donors' samples.

V and J are TRBV30 and TRBJ1-2, with TRBD1 identical over 12 bases. The CDR3 is made up of 14 amino acids. V shed 1 base, J shed 8 bases, and the junction held 5 bases outside the gene matches. The germline V gene encodes CDR1 GTSNPN and CDR2 SVGIG (reference sequence). Here the CDR3 reads CAWSAGQGAKGYTF. Written as DNA, the CDR3 is TGTGCCTGGAGTGCGGGACAGGGGGCTAAAGGCTACACCTTC.

The sample holds a few counts of this clone. The CDR3 region has the DNA TGTGCCAGCAGCGCAACTAGGAGGGCTGCCGGGGAGCTGTTTTTT. This encodes CASSATRRAAGELFF. The chain carries TRBV7-9 and TRBJ2-2; possible D gene TRBD2, 6 bases. Germline-derived CDR1 and CDR2 are SEHNR and FQNEAQ (reference sequence). The CDR3 contains 15 residues. V was cut by 5 bases and J by 6 bases, with 16 bases left in between.

The sample holds a few counts of this clone. The V and J genes are TRBV5-1 and TRBJ2-3; D unclear. The CDR3 runs 13 residues. Germline CDR1 reads SGHRS; CDR2 reads YFSETQ. Trimming left V 0 bases short and J 2 bases short, with 4 bases between. The CDR3 loop is CASSLAVTDTQYF. The CDR3, as DNA: TGCGCCAGCAGCTTGGCCGTCACAGATACGCAGTATTTT.

The rearrangement joins TRBV11-2 to TRBJ2-5; D tentatively reads TRBD1 or TRBD2 (6 bases each). The CDR3 runs 15 residues. The germline V gene encodes CDR1 SGHAT and CDR2 FQNNGV. With 2 bases removed from V and 6 bases from J, the gap between germline ends came to 16 bases. The CDR3: CASSLNVEGGKTQYF. CDR3 sequence (DNA): TGTGCCAGCAGCTTAAACGTCGAGGGGGGAAAGACCCAGTACTTC.

V usage is TRBV6-4 and J usage is TRBJ2-3, with D unresolved. The CDR3 has 16 residues. V was clipped by 2 bases and J by 0 bases, with 12 bases between them. Germline CDR1 reads MRHNA; CDR2 reads SNTAGT. The CDR3 nucleotides are TGTGCCAGCAGTGACATCGGCAGAGCGAGCACAGATACGCAGTATTTT. Amino acids: CASSDIGRASTDTQYF.

The V gene is TRBV9, the J gene TRBJ2-5; TRBD2 aligns across 8 bases. Germline trimming cut 0 bases from V and 3 bases from J; bases unmatched to any gene: 4. There are 15 residues in the CDR3. Germline values: CDR1 SGDLS, CDR2 YYNGEE. The CDR3 coding sequence is TGTGCCAGCAGCGTAGGGCCGGGAGGGAAAGAGACCCAGTACTTC. It is translated as CASSVGPGGKETQYF. The full variable domain, its missing parts supplied by reference TRBV9 and TRBJ2-5, is DSGVTQTPKHLITATGQRVTLRCSPRSGDLSVYWYQQSLDQGLQFLIQYYNGEERAKGNILERFSAQQFPDLHSELNLSSLELGDSALYFCASSVGPGGKETQYFGPGTRLLVL.

The rearrangement uses TRBV30 and TRBJ2-6; D possibly uses TRBD1 or TRBD2 (5 bases each). The germline gives CDR1 GTSNPN, CDR2 SVGIG (reference sequence). Trimming cost V 2 bases and J 0 bases, with 20 bases left between them. The CDR3 extends over 19 amino acids. The CDR3 nucleotides are TGTGCCTGGAGTCCCTATTCAGGGACGTGGGTCTCTGGGGCCAACGTCCTGACTTTC. Residues: CAWSPYSGTWVSGANVLTF. Looking up the rest from reference TRBV30 and TRBJ2-6 gives the full variable domain: SQTIHQWPATLVQPVGSPLSLECTVEGTSNPNLYWYRQAAGRGLQLLFYSVGIGQISSEVPQNLSASRPQDRQFILSSKKLLLSDSGFYLCAWSPYSGTWVSGANVLTFGAGSRLTVL.

A few counts support this clone. This chain links TRBV7-8 with TRBJ2-7; weak D call: TRBD1 (6 bases). Trimming cost V 1 base and J 9 bases, with 10 bases left between them. The CDR3 has 12 amino acids. Germline V gene sequence: CDR1 SGHVS, CDR2 FQNEAQ. The CDR3 here is CASSLDRVGQYF. Written as DNA, the CDR3 is TGTGCCAGCAGCTTAGACAGGGTCGGGCAGTACTTC. The full variable domain, its missing parts supplied by reference TRBV7-8 and TRBJ2-7, is GAGVSQSPRYKVAKRGQDVALRCDPISGHVSLFWYQQALGQGPEFLTYFQNEAQLDKSGLPSDRFFAERPEGSVSTLKIQRTQQEDSAVYLCASSLDRVGQYFGPGTRLTVT.

The rearrangement links TRBV19 to TRBJ2-7; 11 positions agree with TRBD2. Trimming removed 3 bases from V and 0 bases from J; junction bases left unmatched: 1. Germline V gene sequence: CDR1 LNHDA, CDR2 SQIVND (reference sequence). The CDR3 has 15 amino acids. The chain's CDR3 is CASSMTSGNSYEQYF. The CDR3 bases are TGTGCCAGTAGTATGACTAGCGGGAACTCCTACGAGCAGTACTTC. Together with reference TRBV19 and TRBJ2-7, the CDR3 gives the full variable domain: DGGITQSPKYLFRKEGQNVTLSCEQNLNHDAMYWYRQDPGQGLRLIYYSQIVNDFQKGDIAEGYSVSREKKESFPLTVTSAQKNPTAFYLCASSMTSGNSYEQYFGPGTRLTVT.

This clone was counted a single time. The V and J genes are TRBV30 and TRBJ2-2; D gene uncertain. CDR3 length equals 13 residues. Germline CDR1 reads GTSNPN; CDR2 reads SVGIG (reference sequence). The germline V and J ends were trimmed by 5 bases and 1 base, with 8 bases remaining between them. The CDR3 loop is CAWGLGNTGELFF. CDR3 bases: TGTGCCTGGGGTTTAGGGAACACCGGGGAGCTGTTTTTT.

This clone was seen a handful of times. The chain recombines TRBV5-6 with TRBJ2-3; D remains unclear. The CDR3 contains 13 residues. Germline CDR1 is SGHDT and CDR2 is YYEEEE. Trimming stripped 0 bases from V and 0 bases from J, with 2 bases between. The CDR3 reads CASSLGSTDTQYF. Written as DNA, the CDR3 is TGTGCCAGCAGCTTGGGGAGCACAGATACGCAGTATTTT.

The rearrangement links TRBV28 to TRBJ1-2; tentatively, D is TRBD1 (5 bases). The CDR3 totals 13 residues. The V end lost 4 bases, the J end lost 6 bases, and 12 bases lay between the germline ends. Germline V gives CDR1 MDHEN, CDR2 SYDVKM. CDR3 nucleotide sequence: TGTGCCAGCAGTTCTCGGGTGGGGGATGGCTACACCTTC. Protein sequence: CASSSRVGDGYTF.

V is TRBV30 and J is TRBJ2-7; D gene uncertain. Looked up from germline, CDR1 is GTSNPN and CDR2 is SVGIG (reference sequence). The CDR3 covers 11 residues. Trimming cost V 2 bases and J 5 bases, with 7 bases left between them. The CDR3 loop is CAWSRQHEQYF. The CDR3 DNA reads TGTGCCTGGAGTAGGCAACACGAGCAGTACTTC.

This clone was detected only once. V usage is TRBV4-1 and J usage is TRBJ2-7; weak D call: TRBD2 (6 bases). V was pared by 0 bases and J by 1 base, with 13 bases between. The CDR3 runs to 16 residues. Germline CDR1 MGHRA, CDR2 YSYEKL. DNA for the CDR3: TGCGCCAGCAGCCAAGATCTCCAGACTAGTTCCTACGAGCAGTACTTC. The encoded protein is CASSQDLQTSSYEQYF.

CDR3 protein: CASSLNRKQETQYF. The CDR3 DNA reads as TGTGCCAGCAGTTTAAACAGGAAACAAGAGACCCAGTACTTC. This rearrangement joins TRBV27 to TRBJ2-5; TRBD1 might be the D (5 bases). The CDR3 spans 14 residues. Germline CDR1 MNHEY, CDR2 SMNVEV (reference sequence). The germline V and J ends were trimmed by 2 bases and 2 bases, with 9 bases remaining between them.

This clone was picked up one time. V gene TRBV28 combines with J gene TRBJ1-5; possible D gene TRBD1, 5 bases. Trimming shortened V by 7 bases and J by 6 bases, and 19 bases separated the two germline ends. There are 15 residues in the CDR3. CDR1 and CDR2 (germline): MDHEN, SYDVKM. CDR3 sequence reads: CASTTSGRLGQPQHF. In nucleotides, the CDR3 is TGTGCCAGCACCACATCAGGGAGATTGGGTCAGCCCCAGCATTTT.

Written as DNA, the CDR3 is TGTGCCTGGAGCGGACAGGGGGAAGGTGGGGAGCAGTACTTC. Translation: CAWSGQGEGGEQYF. This chain joins TRBV30 and TRBJ2-7; the match to TRBD1 covers 10 bases. CDR3 length: 14 residues. Unmatched junction bases numbered 9, after V lost 3 bases and J lost 7 bases. CDR1 GTSNPN and CDR2 SVGIG come from the germline V gene (reference sequence).

The V gene is TRBV5-4, the J gene TRBJ1-1, with 8 bases that match TRBD1. Germline V CDR1 and CDR2: SGHNT, YYREEE (reference sequence). This CDR3 region has 16 residues. J gave up 5 bases and V 0 bases, and 9 bases lay outside the gene matches. CDR3 residues: CASSLGGQGFGTEAFF. CDR3 nucleotide sequence: TGTGCCAGCAGCTTGGGTGGACAGGGTTTCGGAACTGAAGCTTTCTTT.

The chain uses TRBV6-5 and TRBJ1-4, with TRBD1 matching 7 bases. The CDR3 totals 16 residues. Germline V gene data show CDR1 as MNHEY and CDR2 as SVGAGI. V was clipped by 0 bases and J by 8 bases; unmatched bases: 9. DNA for the CDR3: TGTGCCAGCAGTTACTCATTGACAGGGCTAGGAGAAAAACTGTTTTTT. Its translation is CASSYSLTGLGEKLFF.

The gene calls are TRBV28 and TRBJ1-5; D remains unclear. This CDR3 is built from 16 residues. CDR1 is MDHEN, CDR2 SYDVKM, per germline. Trimming left V 4 bases short and J 3 bases short, with 16 bases between. CDR3 DNA sequence: TGTGCCAGCAGTTCCTGGAGTAGGCCAGTCAATCAGCCCCAGCATTTT. This translates into CASSSWSRPVNQPQHF.

This clone appeared a single time. The V and J genes are TRBV28 and TRBJ1-2; D gene unclear. CDR3 length: 14 amino acids. The germline gives CDR1 MDHEN, CDR2 SYDVKM. Trimming shortened V by 3 bases and J by 6 bases, and 14 bases separated the two germline ends. DNA of the CDR3: TGTGCCAGCAGTTTGGCCCCTGACGCCGATGGCTACACCTTC. This gives the protein CASSLAPDADGYTF.

The chain links TRBV30 to TRBJ2-1; D uncertain. The germline V gene has CDR1 GTSNPN and CDR2 SVGIG (reference sequence). This CDR3 is built from 14 residues. The ends were cut back, 2 bases at V and 4 bases at J, with 12 bases in the middle. CDR3 loop: CAWSPLLGYNEQFF. The CDR3 coding sequence is TGTGCCTGGAGTCCTCTACTCGGTTACAATGAGCAGTTCTTC.

J is TRBJ2-2 and V is TRBV27; possible D gene TRBD2, 6 bases. This CDR3 spans 16 amino acids. Germline values: CDR1 MNHEY, CDR2 SMNVEV (reference sequence). Trimming left V 7 bases short and J 5 bases short, with 20 bases between. The CDR3 here is CASKDAGPFRTGELFF. The DNA for the CDR3 is TGTGCCAGCAAGGATGCGGGGCCCTTTAGAACCGGGGAGCTGTTTTTT.